One and the same sample provided the 5 T cell receptor beta chains below, sequenced in a study of control samples from healthy donors and cancer patients. Sequencing was performed with immunoSEQ multiplex PCR; in TCRdb, only in-frame clones are kept and a portion is missing. The sample contains 130,000 to 150,000 clones, about nine tenths of which appear only once. The sequencing sample was made of blood. The receptor set was obtained from a woman in her 30s in good health.

The rearrangement links TRBV6-5 to TRBJ1-1; no clear D gene. Germline CDR1 and CDR2: MNHEY and SVGAGI. Trimming removed 7 bases from V and 1 base from J, with 16 bases in between. CDR3 size: 15 residues. CDR3 DNA sequence: TGTGCCAGCATAGGGCAACTATTGGGGAACACTGAAGCTTTCTTT. It encodes CASIGQLLGNTEAFF.

J is TRBJ2-1 and V is TRBV24-1; D not resolved. Looked up from germline, CDR1 is KGHDR and CDR2 is SFDVKD. V lost 5 bases, J lost 0 bases, and 4 bases lay in between. The CDR3 is 13 residues long. The CDR3 coding sequence is TGTGCCACCAGTGGTGGCTCCTACAATGAGCAGTTCTTC. Translation: CATSGGSYNEQFF.

The V gene is TRBV5-1, the J gene TRBJ2-2; D perhaps matches TRBD1 (7 bases). Germline V gene lookup returns CDR1 SGHRS and CDR2 YFSETQ. CDR3 length: 15 amino acids. The germline V and J ends were trimmed by 4 bases and 5 bases, with 15 bases remaining between them. CDR3 region: CASSLRQGGTGELFF. The DNA for the CDR3 is TGCGCCAGCAGCCTTCGACAGGGAGGAACCGGGGAGCTGTTTTTT.

The rearrangement links TRBV9 to TRBJ2-6, with TRBD1 matching 8 bases. This CDR3 region has 17 residues. The ends lost 0 bases at V and 2 bases at J; junction bases unmatched: 4. Germline assignment: CDR1 SGDLS and CDR2 YYNGEE. For the CDR3, the DNA is TGTGCCAGCAGCGTAGTTGGACAGGGAACTGGGGCCAACGTCCTGACTTTC. This encodes CASSVVGQGTGANVLTF.

The chain employs TRBV5-8 and TRBJ1-5; TRBD1 agrees at 7 bases. Looked up from germline, CDR1 is SGHTS and CDR2 is YDEGEE. This CDR3 spans 15 amino acids. V dropped 4 bases and J dropped 0; count of bases not matched to a gene: 4. CDR3 region: CASSTGTASNQPQHF. In DNA, the CDR3 is TGTGCCAGCAGCACCGGGACAGCTAGCAATCAGCCCCAGCATTTT. Full variable domain (outside the CDR3, taken from reference TRBV5-8 and TRBJ1-5): EAGVTQSPTHLIKTRGQQATLRCSPISGHTSVYWYQQALGLGLQFLLWYDEGEERNRGNFPPRFSGRQFPNYSSELNVNALELEDSALYLCASSTGTASNQPQHFGDGTRLSIL.